These 5 T cell receptor beta chains originate from one sample sequenced in a study of T cell responses to AZD1222 COVID-19 vaccine. Sequencing was performed with immunoSEQ multiplex PCR; in TCRdb, only in-frame clones are kept and a portion is missing. The table lists around 100,000 clones, 90% of them singletons. The sample consisted of peripheral blood, taken on day 0 of AZD1222 vaccination. These receptors were obtained from an adult in good health.

The rearrangement links TRBV13 to TRBJ1-2, with 7 bases aligning to TRBD1. This CDR3 contains 17 residues. Germline CDR1 is PRHDT and CDR2 is FYEKMQ (reference sequence). V dropped 5 bases and J dropped 3; count of bases not matched to a gene: 15. Here the CDR3 DNA reads TGTGCCAGCAGCCACAGGGGAGGGAATAGGGGGTACTATGGCTACACCTTC. Its protein product is CASSHRGGNRGYYGYTF.

This rearrangement joins TRBV5-1 to TRBJ2-3, with D unclear. The CDR3 runs to 13 residues. Germline-derived CDR1 and CDR2 are SGHRS and YFSETQ. Trimming removed 0 bases at V and 2 bases at J, with 4 bases between. The CDR3 is CASSLVVTDTQYF. The DNA of the CDR3 is TGCGCCAGCAGCTTGGTCGTCACAGATACGCAGTATTTT.

The chain links TRBV7-3 to TRBJ1-6; D is uncertain. Trimming pared 5 bases from V and 9 bases from J, leaving 14 bases between. This CDR3 is 14 amino acids long. The germline V gene encodes CDR1 SGHTA and CDR2 FQGTGA. CDR3 protein: CASSKLGRGSPLHF. For the CDR3, the DNA is TGTGCCAGCAGCAAACTGGGTCGGGGTTCACCCCTCCACTTT.

V and J are TRBV4-3 and TRBJ2-3; D ambiguous. The CDR3 has 13 residues. The germline V gene has CDR1 LGHNA and CDR2 YSLEER. Trimming cost V 1 base and J 5 bases, with 7 bases left between them. The CDR3 nucleotides read TGCGCCAGCAGCCAAGTAGAGAGAGATACGCAGTATTTT. The encoded protein is CASSQVERDTQYF.

On this clone itself: At one boundary the junction diverges from the germline segment, which might be a read error. This rearrangement joins TRBV3-1 (or the pseudogene TRBV3-2) to TRBJ1-2; 10 nucleotides align to TRBD1. CDR1 is LGHDT, CDR2 YNNKEL, per germline (reference sequence). This CDR3 region has 12 residues. CDR3: CASSHSTGGFTF. The CDR3 region has the DNA TGTGCCAGCAGCCACTCGACAGGGGGCTTCACCTTC.